This is a list of T cell receptor beta chains from one sample in a study of cytomegalovirus exposure and HLA in healthy donors. Sequenced by immunoSEQ multiplex PCR; TCRdb stores in-frame clones only, minus some. Among 70,000 or so clones listed, less than 75% were seen once. The sample was PBMCs. These receptors all come from a woman aged 25 to 39 in good health and CMV-seronegative. Each CDR3 is given with its conserved first and last residue. A D gene is named only where the DNA matches it firmly. Clone size is stated in some rows and not others, as once, few, many or a class when expanded.

CDR3aa,CDR3nt,j_gene,v_gene,abundance,d_gene
CASSPPAGGPNTDTQYF,TGTGCCAGCTCACCACCCGCGGGGGGGCCAAACACAGATACGCAGTATTTT,TRBJ2-3,TRBV18,once,TRBD2
CASSLAGPGGSEAFF,TGTGCCAGCAGCTTAGCGGGCCCAGGGGGGAGTGAAGCTTTCTTT,TRBJ1-1,TRBV7-2,-,TRBD1
CASSDTSGGSTDTQYF,TGTGCCAGCAGTGATACTAGCGGGGGGAGCACAGATACGCAGTATTTT,TRBJ2-3,TRBV6-4,-,TRBD2
CASSVDNRRNTEAFF,TGTGCCAGCAGCGTAGATAACAGGCGGAACACTGAAGCTTTCTTT,TRBJ1-1,TRBV9,few,-
CASSEPGTGGGTDTQYF,TGTGCCAGCAGTGAACCCGGGACAGGGGGGGGGACAGATACGCAGTATTTT,TRBJ2-3,TRBV2,-,TRBD1
CASSQMDPTGQGIEDTQYF,TGCGCCAGCAGTCAAATGGATCCCACGGGACAGGGTATAGAAGATACGCAGTATTTT,TRBJ2-3,TRBV23-1,few,TRBD1
CASSRTTGEKLFF,TGTGCCAGCAGCCGCACGACAGGGGAAAAACTGTTTTTT,TRBJ1-4,TRBV9,-,TRBD1
CASSLGRSNQPQHF,TGTGCCAGCAGCTTAGGTCGGAGCAATCAGCCCCAGCATTTT,TRBJ1-5,TRBV13,once,-
CATSRDLAGGLWEQFF,TGTGCCACCAGCAGGGACTTAGCGGGGGGCCTATGGGAGCAGTTCTTC,TRBJ2-1,TRBV15,-,TRBD2
CATSGKLAGFSTDTQYF,TGTGCCACCAGCGGAAAATTAGCGGGGTTTAGCACAGATACGCAGTATTTT,TRBJ2-3,TRBV15,few,TRBD2
CASSSLDRGNQPQHF,TGTGCCAGCAGCTCCCTAGACAGGGGCAATCAGCCCCAGCATTTT,TRBJ1-5,TRBV6-6,-,TRBD1
CASSLSPPTRRVNTEAFF,TGTGCCAGCAGCTTAAGCCCCCCCACTCGGCGGGTGAACACTGAAGCTTTCTTT,TRBJ1-1,TRBV7-6,-,-
CASRDSQGATEAFF,TGTGCCAGCAGGGATTCACAGGGGGCGACTGAAGCTTTCTTT,TRBJ1-1,TRBV6-6,-,TRBD1
CASSKERDRGSEQYF,TGCGCCAGCAGCAAAGAACGGGATAGAGGAAGCGAGCAGTACTTC,TRBJ2-7,TRBV5-1,-,-
CASSLSQGLGETQYF,TGCGCCAGCAGCCTATCACAGGGGTTGGGGGAGACCCAGTACTTC,TRBJ2-5,TRBV5-1,-,TRBD1
CASSLTERLADEQFF,TGTGCCAGCAGCTTAACGGAGCGACTAGCCGATGAGCAGTTCTTC,TRBJ2-1,TRBV7-3,-,TRBD2
CASRRQETYNEQFF,TGTGCCAGTAGAAGACAGGAGACCTACAATGAGCAGTTCTTC,TRBJ2-1,TRBV19,-,-
CASSIAGQGSSPLHF,TGTGCCAGTAGTATAGCGGGACAGGGAAGTTCACCCCTCCACTTT,TRBJ1-6,TRBV19,-,TRBD1
CAWSLRETQYF,TGTGCCTGGAGTCTCCGGGAGACCCAGTACTTC,TRBJ2-5,TRBV30,-,-
CASSAYRAGDRINYGYTF,TGTGCCAGCAGCGCATACAGGGCTGGGGACAGGATAAACTATGGCTACACCTTC,TRBJ1-2,TRBV7-9,-,TRBD1
CASTETSGAGYEQYF,TGTGCCAGCACCGAGACTAGCGGGGCGGGCTACGAGCAGTACTTC,TRBJ2-7,TRBV6-6,few,TRBD2
CASKGQASYNEQFF,TGTGCCAGCAAGGGACAGGCCTCCTACAATGAGCAGTTCTTC,TRBJ2-1,TRBV2,-,TRBD1
CASSVGVTGELFF,TGTGCCAGCAGCGTAGGAGTAACCGGGGAGCTGTTTTTT,TRBJ2-2,TRBV9,-,-
CASKTGTGGSEKLFF,TGTGCCAGCAAAACCGGGACAGGGGGCTCTGAAAAACTGTTTTTT,TRBJ1-4,TRBV2,-,TRBD1
CASSGDSDSTDTQYF,TGTGCCAGCAGCGGGGACAGCGATTCCACAGATACGCAGTATTTT,TRBJ2-3,TRBV2,-,TRBD1
CASSLTGDTQYF,TGTGCCAGCAGTCTGACTGGAGATACGCAGTATTTT,TRBJ2-3,TRBV27,-,-
CSVAFSGHPNEQFF,TGCAGCGTTGCATTCAGCGGGCACCCCAATGAGCAGTTCTTC,TRBJ2-1,TRBV29-1,-,-
CASSLSRRDRENSPLHF,TGTGCCAGCAGCTTAAGCCGTCGGGACAGGGAAAACTCACCCCTCCACTTT,TRBJ1-6,TRBV7-9,-,TRBD1
CASSPPLDRHQDGYTF,TGCGCCAGCAGCCCACCCCTAGACAGGCATCAGGATGGCTACACCTTC,TRBJ1-2,TRBV4-1,-,-
CARIRRGQGDNVQYF,TGTGCTAGGATCAGACGGGGGCAGGGGGATAATGTTCAGTACTTC,TRBJ2-4,TRBV12-5,-,-
CASSTLQGGYGYTF,TGTGCCAGCAGCACTCTACAGGGGGGCTATGGCTACACCTTC,TRBJ1-2,TRBV2,-,TRBD1
CASRPRQGNEQFF,TGTGCCAGCAGGCCCCGACAGGGGAATGAGCAGTTCTTC,TRBJ2-1,TRBV6-1,-,TRBD1
CATEGVSTDTQYF,TGTGCCACTGAGGGGGTTAGCACAGATACGCAGTATTTT,TRBJ2-3,TRBV10-3,few,-
CASSSRLAGDPPGQYF,TGTGCCAGCAGCTCCCGGCTAGCGGGGGACCCACCCGGGCAGTACTTC,TRBJ2-7,TRBV11-2,-,TRBD2
CASSYYSSASGNTIYF,TGTGCCAGCAGTTACTACTCCAGCGCCTCTGGAAACACCATATATTTT,TRBJ1-3,TRBV6-5,-,-
CASRASGQIMNTEAFF,TGTGCCAGCAGGGCTTCAGGGCAGATCATGAACACTGAAGCTTTCTTT,TRBJ1-1,TRBV7-9,-,-
CASTASGTEAFF,TGTGCCAGCACGGCTTCGGGCACTGAAGCTTTCTTT,TRBJ1-1,TRBV7-8,-,-
CASSILSRQTEAFF,TGTGCCAGCAGCATATTATCACGTCAGACTGAAGCTTTCTTT,TRBJ1-1,TRBV5-4,-,-
CAISDPGTRSYEQYF,TGTGCCATCAGTGACCCCGGGACACGCTCCTACGAGCAGTACTTC,TRBJ2-7,TRBV10-3,-,-
CAWSEDGRTEAFF,TGTGCCTGGAGTGAAGATGGGAGGACTGAAGCTTTCTTT,TRBJ1-1,TRBV30,few,-
CAWSVLQGYTF,TGTGCCTGGAGTGTCCTTCAGGGCTACACCTTC,TRBJ1-2,TRBV30,-,-
CAWSVHGRPQYEQYF,TGTGCCTGGAGTGTACACGGCAGGCCTCAATACGAGCAGTACTTC,TRBJ2-7,TRBV30,once,-
CASSLIQGGGYTF,TGTGCCAGCAGTTTAATACAGGGGGGTGGCTACACCTTC,TRBJ1-2,TRBV28,-,TRBD1
CASRDSFTGELFF,TGTGCCAGTAGGGACAGCTTCACCGGGGAGCTGTTTTTT,TRBJ2-2,TRBV28,-,TRBD1
CASSLDRALSGNTIYF,TGTGCCAGCAGCTTGGACAGGGCACTCTCTGGAAACACCATATATTTT,TRBJ1-3,TRBV7-8,-,TRBD1
CASSYGTGFGEQYF,TGTGCCAGCAGCTACGGGACAGGGTTCGGAGAGCAGTACTTC,TRBJ2-7,TRBV7-8,-,TRBD1
CARRWTFNQPQHF,TGTGCCAGAAGATGGACATTCAATCAGCCCCAGCATTTT,TRBJ1-5,TRBV5-3,-,-
CASNPTGFYNEQFF,TGTGCCAGCAACCCGACAGGCTTCTACAATGAGCAGTTCTTC,TRBJ2-1,TRBV5-6,-,-
CASSLRVGGGLNNEQFF,TGTGCCAGCAGCTTAAGGGTTGGCGGGGGGTTGAACAATGAGCAGTTCTTC,TRBJ2-1,TRBV7-3,-,TRBD2
CATSRDRGGEETQYF,TGTGCCACCAGCAGAGATAGGGGCGGTGAAGAGACCCAGTACTTC,TRBJ2-5,TRBV15,-,-
CASSQARQGALYF,TGTGCCAGCAGCCAAGCCAGACAGGGGGCCTTGTACTTC,TRBJ2-7,TRBV14,-,TRBD1
CASSSALGVNTGELFF,TGTGCCAGCAGTTCTGCCCTCGGGGTGAACACCGGGGAGCTGTTTTTT,TRBJ2-2,TRBV27,-,-
CASLRTGGIGEKLFF,TGTGCCAGCCTAAGGACAGGGGGCATAGGTGAAAAACTGTTTTTT,TRBJ1-4,TRBV2,-,TRBD1
CASNVMGGTEAFF,TGTGCCAGCAACGTTATGGGGGGCACTGAAGCTTTCTTT,TRBJ1-1,TRBV28,once,-
CASKGSRGTGELFF,TGTGCTAGCAAGGGGTCCAGGGGCACCGGGGAGCTGTTTTTT,TRBJ2-2,TRBV7-7,-,-